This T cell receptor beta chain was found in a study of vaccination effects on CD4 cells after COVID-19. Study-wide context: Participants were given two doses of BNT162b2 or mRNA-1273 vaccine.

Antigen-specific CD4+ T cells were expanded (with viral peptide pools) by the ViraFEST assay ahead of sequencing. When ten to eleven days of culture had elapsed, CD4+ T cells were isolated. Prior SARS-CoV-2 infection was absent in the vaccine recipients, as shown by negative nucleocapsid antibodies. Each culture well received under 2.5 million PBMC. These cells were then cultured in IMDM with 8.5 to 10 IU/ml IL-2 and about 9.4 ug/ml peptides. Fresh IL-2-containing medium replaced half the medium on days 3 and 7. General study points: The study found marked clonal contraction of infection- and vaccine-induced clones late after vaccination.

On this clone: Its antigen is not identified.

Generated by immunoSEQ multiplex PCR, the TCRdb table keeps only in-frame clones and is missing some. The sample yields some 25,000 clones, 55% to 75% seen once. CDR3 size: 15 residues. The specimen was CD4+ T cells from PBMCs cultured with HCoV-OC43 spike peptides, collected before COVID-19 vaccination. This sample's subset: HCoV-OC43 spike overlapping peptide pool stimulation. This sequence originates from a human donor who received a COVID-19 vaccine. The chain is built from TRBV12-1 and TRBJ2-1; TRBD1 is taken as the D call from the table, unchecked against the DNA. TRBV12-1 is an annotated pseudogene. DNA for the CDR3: TGTGCCAACGCCCCGGTCGCTGGGACAGGGGATGAGCAGTTCTTC. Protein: CANAPVAGTGDEQFF.